The sample holds one count of the clone carrying this T cell receptor beta chain. V lost 0 bases, J lost 5 bases, and 10 bases lay in between. This CDR3 contains 14 residues. The germline V gene encodes CDR1 LGHNA and CDR2 YSLEER. This entry is derived from a study of OX40 agonist ivuxolimab in advanced cancers. TCRdb's copy holds only in-frame clones and misses some; the assay was immunoSEQ multiplex PCR. Of approximately 75,000 clones detected, 90% appear once; the ten largest clones hold roughly 0.38%. The chain has TRBV4-3 and TRBJ2-5, with D unclear. The receptor comes from an adult with an advanced solid tumor such as melanoma, head and neck, liver or kidney cancer. The starting material was CD4+ or CD8+ T cells sorted from blood, obtained in a trial of the OX40 agonist ivuxolimab. The CDR3 DNA follows: TGCGCCAGCAGCCAAGAGTCGAGATGGGAGACCCAGTACTTC. As protein: CASSQESRWETQYF.